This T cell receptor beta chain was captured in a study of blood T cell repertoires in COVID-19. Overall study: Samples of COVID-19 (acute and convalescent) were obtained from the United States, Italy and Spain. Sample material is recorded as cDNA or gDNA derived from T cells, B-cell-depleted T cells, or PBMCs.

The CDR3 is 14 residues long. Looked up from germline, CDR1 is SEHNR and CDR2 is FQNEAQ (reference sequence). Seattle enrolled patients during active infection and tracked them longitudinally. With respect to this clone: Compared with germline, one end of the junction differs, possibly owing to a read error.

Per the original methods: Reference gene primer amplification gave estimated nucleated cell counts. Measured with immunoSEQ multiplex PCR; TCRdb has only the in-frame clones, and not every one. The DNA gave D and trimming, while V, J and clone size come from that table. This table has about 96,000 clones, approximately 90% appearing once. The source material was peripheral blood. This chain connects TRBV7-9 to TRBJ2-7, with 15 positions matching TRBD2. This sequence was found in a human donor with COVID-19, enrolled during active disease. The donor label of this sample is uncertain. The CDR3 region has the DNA TGTGCCAGCAGCCTCGGGACTAGCGGGGGGACCGTTCACTTC. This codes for CASSLGTSGGTVHF.